Listed here are 6 T cell receptor beta chains from one sample, sequenced in a study of OX40 agonist ivuxolimab in advanced cancers. Profiled with immunoSEQ multiplex PCR; TCRdb holds only in-frame clones, not every one. The table lists tens of thousands of clones, about nine tenths of them singletons, with approximately 5% in the top ten. Sequenced here: CD4+ or CD8+ T cells sorted from blood, sampled in a trial of the OX40 agonist ivuxolimab. The receptors were sampled from an adult with an advanced solid tumor such as melanoma, head and neck, liver or kidney cancer.

This clone was detected only once. The J gene is TRBJ1-5, the V gene TRBV7-9, with 8 nucleotides matching TRBD1. CDR3 length: 17 amino acids. The junction had 7 bases not matched to a gene; V was cut back by 3 bases and J by 0 bases. Germline assignment: CDR1 SEHNR and CDR2 FQNEAQ (reference sequence). As DNA, the CDR3 is TGTGCCAGCAGCTTGGAAACAGGGGGTGGTAGCAATCAGCCCCAGCATTTT. It specifies CASSLETGGGSNQPQHF.

The rearrangement uses TRBV4-3 and TRBJ2-7; D perhaps matches TRBD2 (5 bases). This CDR3 contains 14 residues. CDR1 is LGHNA and CDR2 is YSLEER in the germline V gene. Trimming took off 4 bases at V and 3 bases at J, with 13 bases between the two ends. DNA for the CDR3: TGCGCCAGCAGCCCAGATGGGAGTGTCTACGAGCAGTACTTC. Its protein is CASSPDGSVYEQYF.

The chain links TRBV4-3 to TRBJ1-6; a possible D gene is TRBD1 (5 bases). V lost 1 base and J lost 7, with 11 bases in between. CDR1 is LGHNA and CDR2 is YSLEER in the germline V gene. CDR3 length: 15 amino acids. CDR3 sequence: CASSQGAGTNSPLHF. In DNA, the CDR3 is TGCGCCAGCAGCCAAGGGGCAGGGACGAATTCACCCCTCCACTTT.

This clone was counted a single time. V usage is TRBV19 and J usage is TRBJ1-2; maybe TRBD1 (6 bases). The V and J ends lost 5 bases and 2 bases respectively, with 15 bases between them. The germline V gene has CDR1 LNHDA and CDR2 SQIVND (reference sequence). This CDR3 is 15 amino acids long. The CDR3 spells CASSFRTGANYGYTF. The DNA for the CDR3 is TGTGCCAGTAGTTTTAGAACGGGGGCGAACTATGGCTACACCTTC.

This chain connects TRBV7-2 to TRBJ1-2, with TRBD1 as a possible D gene (5 bases). This CDR3 spans 14 amino acids. Trimming cost V 4 bases and J 7 bases, with 16 bases left between them. The germline V gene encodes CDR1 SGHTA and CDR2 FQGNSA. CDR3 region: CASSSLGQRGGYTF. Written as DNA, the CDR3 is TGTGCCAGCAGCTCCCTGGGGCAGAGGGGTGGCTACACCTTC.

CDR3 nucleotides: TGTGCCAGCAGCGCCGGACTAGCGGGGACCTCCTACGAGCAGTACTTC. Translated, it gives CASSAGLAGTSYEQYF. This chain uses TRBV13 with TRBJ2-7; TRBD2 matches 12 bases. The CDR3 is 16 residues long. Germline CDR1 PRHDT, CDR2 FYEKMQ (reference sequence). V gave up 5 bases and J gave up 0 bases; unmatched junction bases: 5. Full variable domain (rest looked up from reference TRBV13 and TRBJ2-7): AAGVIQSPRHLIKEKRETATLKCYPIPRHDTVYWYQQGPGQDPQFLISFYEKMQSDKGSIPDRFSAQQFSDYHSELNMSSLELGDSALYFCASSAGLAGTSYEQYFGPGTRLTVT.